The 9 T cell receptor beta chains presented below share a single source sample, sequenced in a study of blood T cells in healthy people across ages. A sample-barcoded 5' primer and a J-beta primer mix were used in a second PCR of about 7 to 12 cycles. MiXCR, run by TCRdb on the 5' RACE reads, gives a single entry per CDR3 protein. The sample holds about 1.8 million distinct CDR3 sequences, roughly 49% seen once. The specimen was blood. All receptors derive from a woman between 40 and 55 years old in good health.

Regarding this clonotype: Compared with germline, one end of the junction differs, possibly owing to a read error. V is TRBV7-9 and J is TRBJ2-5; tentatively, D is TRBD1 (7 bases). Per the germline V gene, CDR1 is SEHNR and CDR2 is FQNEAQ (reference sequence). The CDR3 runs to 20 residues. The CDR3 DNA sequence: TGTACCAGCAGCTTAGGGAAGACAGGGTCGATCTTGCGGGATCAGGGGACCCAGTACTTC. As protein: CTSSLGKTGSILRDQGTQYF.

CDR3 region: CSGTSGGYNEQFF. The CDR3 DNA reads as TGCAGCGGGACTAGCGGGGGGTACAATGAGCAGTTCTTC. The chain recombines TRBV29-1 with TRBJ2-1; 14 bases align to TRBD2. Germline values: CDR1 SQVTM, CDR2 ANQGSEA. The CDR3 contains 13 residues. The J segment lost 4 bases and the V segment lost 7 bases, leaving 0 bases of the junction unmatched.

In this sample, this clonotype turned up many times. V is TRBV29-1 and J is TRBJ2-4; D gene unclear. Trimming left V 3 bases short and J 6 bases short, with 6 bases between. Germline lookup yields CDR1 SQVTM and CDR2 ANQGSEA. This CDR3 has 11 residues. The CDR3 DNA is TGCAGCGTTGACCACTCAAACATTCAGTACTTC. It is translated as CSVDHSNIQYF. Looking up the rest from reference TRBV29-1 and TRBJ2-4 gives the full variable domain: SAVISQKPSRDICQRGTSLTIQCQVDSQVTMMFWYRQQPGQSLTLIATANQGSEATYESGFVIDKFPISRPNLTFSTLTVSNMSPEDSSIYLCSVDHSNIQYFGAGTRLSVL.

The chain employs TRBV7-2 and TRBJ2-7, with D perhaps assigned TRBD1 or TRBD2 (5 bases each). The CDR3 sequence is 14 residues long. Germline V CDR1 and CDR2: SGHTA, FQGNSA. V was trimmed by 5 bases and J by 2 bases, leaving 13 bases between them. The CDR3 nucleotides read TGTGCCAGCAGCAGCGGACACTCCACCTACGAGCAGTACTTC. The encoded protein is CASSSGHSTYEQYF.

The chain employs TRBV4-1 and TRBJ2-4, with D hard to call. The DNA matches TRBJ2-7 better at its end, which makes the J call doubtful. CDR1 and CDR2 from the germline V gene are MGHRA and YSYEKL. This CDR3 region has 15 residues. Here the CDR3 reads CASSQDRTQVYEQYF. The CDR3 bases are TGCGCCAGCAGCCAAGATCGGACCCAGGTCTACGAGCAGTACTTC.

The CDR3, as DNA: TGTGCCAGCAGCCAGACCAGGGGTGCCACTGAAGCTTTCTTT. It codes for CASSQTRGATEAFF. The chain joins TRBV6-2 or TRBV6-3 to TRBJ1-1; D might be TRBD1 (6 bases). Germline assignment: CDR1 MNHEY and CDR2 SVGEGT. The V gene lost 6 bases and the J gene lost 4 bases, with 15 bases spanning the gap. This CDR3 comprises 14 residues.

V is TRBV2 and J is TRBJ2-1, with D maybe TRBD1 (6 bases). With 10 bases removed from V and 9 bases from J, the gap between germline ends came to 19 bases. The CDR3 loop spans 13 amino acids. Per the germline V gene, CDR1 is SNHLY and CDR2 is FYNNEI. CDR3 nucleotide sequence: TGTGCCACCCAGGGGTCCGGAGGAGGTGAGCAGTTCTTC. This gives the protein CATQGSGGGEQFF.

This clonotype appeared a few times. The genes are TRBV3-1 and TRBJ2-1, with unresolved D. From germline, CDR1 is LGHDT and CDR2 YNNKEL (reference sequence). The CDR3 spans 14 residues. The V and J ends lost 1 base and 6 bases respectively, with 10 bases between them. CDR3 region: CASSQGPTINEQFF. Written as DNA, the CDR3 is TGTGCCAGCAGCCAAGGACCTACTATCAATGAGCAGTTCTTC.

This chain connects TRBV6-1 to TRBJ2-6; unclear D gene. V lost 3 bases and J 3 bases, leaving 12 bases between the germline ends. This CDR3 region has 16 residues. Germline V CDR1 and CDR2: MNHNS, SASEGT. The CDR3 DNA follows: TGTGCCAGCAGTGAGCTTACGGCAAATGGGGCCAACGTCCTGACTTTC. Encoded protein: CASSELTANGANVLTF.